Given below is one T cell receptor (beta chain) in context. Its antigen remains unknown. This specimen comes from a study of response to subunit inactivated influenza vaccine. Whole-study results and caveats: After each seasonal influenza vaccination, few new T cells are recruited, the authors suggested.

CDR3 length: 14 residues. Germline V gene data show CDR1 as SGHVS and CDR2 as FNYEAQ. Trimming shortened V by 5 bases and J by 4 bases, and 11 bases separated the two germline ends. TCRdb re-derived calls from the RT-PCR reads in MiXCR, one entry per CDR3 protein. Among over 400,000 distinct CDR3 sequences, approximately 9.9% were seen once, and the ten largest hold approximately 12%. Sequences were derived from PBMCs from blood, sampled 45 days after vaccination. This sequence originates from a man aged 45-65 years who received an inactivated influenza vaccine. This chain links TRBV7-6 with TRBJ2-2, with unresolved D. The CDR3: CASSPWSSTGELFF. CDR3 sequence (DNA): TGTGCCAGCAGCCCCTGGAGCAGCACCGGGGAGCTGTTTTTT.